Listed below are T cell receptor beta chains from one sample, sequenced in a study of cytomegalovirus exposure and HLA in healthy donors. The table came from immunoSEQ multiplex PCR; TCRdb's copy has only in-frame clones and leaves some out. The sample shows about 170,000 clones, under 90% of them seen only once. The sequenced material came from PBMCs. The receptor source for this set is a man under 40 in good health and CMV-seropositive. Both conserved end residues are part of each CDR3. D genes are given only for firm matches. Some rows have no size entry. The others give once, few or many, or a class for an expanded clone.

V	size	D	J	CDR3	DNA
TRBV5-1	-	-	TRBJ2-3	CASSPVDRTTDTQYF	TGCGCCAGCAGCCCCGTCGACAGGACCACAGATACGCAGTATTTT
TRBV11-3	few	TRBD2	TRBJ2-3	CASKSGGITDTQYF	TGTGCCAGCAAGAGCGGGGGAATCACAGATACGCAGTATTTT
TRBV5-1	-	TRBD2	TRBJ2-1	CASSLSSGASYNEQFF	TGCGCCAGCAGCCTGTCTAGCGGGGCTTCCTACAATGAGCAGTTCTTC
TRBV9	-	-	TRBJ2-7	CASSVGPGHYEQYF	TGTGCCAGCAGCGTAGGCCCAGGGCACTACGAGCAGTACTTC
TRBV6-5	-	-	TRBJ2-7	CASSYGYTPDYEQYF	TGTGCCAGCAGTTATGGTTACACACCAGACTACGAGCAGTACTTC
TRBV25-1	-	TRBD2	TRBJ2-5	CASTTSGIGETQYF	TGTGCCAGCACCACTAGCGGGATTGGAGAGACCCAGTACTTC
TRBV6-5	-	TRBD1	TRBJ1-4	CASSYRTQGVIEKLFF	TGTGCCAGCAGTTACAGGACCCAGGGGGTGATTGAAAAACTGTTTTTT
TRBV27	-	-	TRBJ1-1	CASSLLQKNTEAFF	TGTGCCAGCAGTTTATTACAGAAGAACACTGAAGCTTTCTTT
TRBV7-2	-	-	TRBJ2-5	CASSLGGRRNGEQYF	TGTGCCAGCAGCTTAGGTGGGAGGCGGAACGGTGAGCAGTACTTC
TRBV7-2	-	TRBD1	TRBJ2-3	CASRPTGFDTQYF	TGTGCCAGCAGACCGACAGGGTTTGATACGCAGTATTTT
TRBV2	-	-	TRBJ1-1	CASSEGGLNTEAFF	TGTGCCAGCAGTGAAGGGGGCCTGAACACTGAAGCTTTCTTT
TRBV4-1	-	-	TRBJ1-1	CASSQVPRKNTEAFF	TGCGCCAGCAGCCAAGTACCCAGAAAGAACACTGAAGCTTTCTTT
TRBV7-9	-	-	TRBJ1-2	CATPANYGCTF	-
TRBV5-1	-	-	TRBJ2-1	CASTRRGGPYYNEQFF	TGCGCCAGCACTCGTCGCGGGGGCCCATATTACAATGAGCAGTTCTTC
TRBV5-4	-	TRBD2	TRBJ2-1	CASSVGTSGYNEQFF	TGTGCCAGCAGTGTAGGGACTAGCGGCTACAATGAGCAGTTCTTC
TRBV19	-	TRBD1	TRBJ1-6	CASSIAWRDRVGSSSPLHF	TGTGCCAGTAGTATAGCTTGGAGGGACAGGGTCGGGTCATCTTCACCCCTCCACTTT
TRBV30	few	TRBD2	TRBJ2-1	CAWAGLAGRNEQFF	TGTGCCTGGGCGGGACTAGCGGGACGCAATGAGCAGTTCTTC
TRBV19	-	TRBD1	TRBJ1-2	CASSIEGGRSYGYTF	TGTGCCAGTAGTATAGAAGGGGGCCGCTCCTATGGCTACACCTTC
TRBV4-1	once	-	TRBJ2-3	CASSQGAVLVKDTQYF	TGCGCCAGCAGCCAAGGGGCAGTTTTAGTCAAAGATACGCAGTATTTT
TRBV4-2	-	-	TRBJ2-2	CASSRTASGELFF	TGTGCCAGCAGCCGGACAGCCTCGGGGGAGCTGTTTTTT
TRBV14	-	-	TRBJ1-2	CASSQETPGTRESYTF	TGTGCCAGCAGCCAAGAGACACCGGGAACAAGAGAGAGCTACACCTTC
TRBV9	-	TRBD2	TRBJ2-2	CASSVIAGEVYTGELFF	TGTGCCAGCAGCGTAATAGCGGGAGAGGTATACACCGGGGAGCTGTTTTTT
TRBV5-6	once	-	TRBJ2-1	CASSSYNRVSYNEQFF	TGTGCCAGCAGCTCCTATAACAGGGTCTCCTACAATGAGCAGTTCTTC
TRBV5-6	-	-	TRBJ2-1	CASSPLRDNEQFF	TGTGCCAGCAGCCCGTTGCGGGACAATGAGCAGTTCTTC
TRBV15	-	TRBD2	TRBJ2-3	CATSREVAGADTQYF	TGTGCCACCAGCAGAGAGGTAGCGGGGGCAGATACGCAGTATTTT
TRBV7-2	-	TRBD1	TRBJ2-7	CASSLAVTGAYEQYF	TGTGCCAGCAGCTTAGCGGTTACAGGGGCCTACGAGCAGTACTTC
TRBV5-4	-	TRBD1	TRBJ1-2	CASSLGQGNYYGYTF	TGTGCCAGCAGCTTAGGACAGGGAAACTACTATGGCTACACCTTC
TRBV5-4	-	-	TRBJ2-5	CASSPGQASPETQYF	TGTGCCAGCAGTCCCGGACAAGCTTCCCCAGAGACCCAGTACTTC
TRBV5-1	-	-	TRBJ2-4	CASKGGSGSGNIQYF	TGCGCCAGCAAGGGGGGGTCGGGGAGTGGGAACATTCAGTACTTC